This T cell receptor beta chain originates from a study of shared clonotypes between healthy human individuals. The CDR3 consists of 11 residues. The V end lost 5 bases, the J end lost 5 bases, and 4 bases lay between the germline ends. The germline V gene encodes CDR1 SGDLS and CDR2 YYNGEE. Authors' data handling: Junction-only sequences produced by ImmunoSEQ had no quality scores, so filtering differed. Data came from immunoSEQ multiplex PCR; TCRdb stores just in-frame clones and leaves some out. The V and J calls and clone size are taken from that table; D and trimming were inferred from the DNA. The sample holds some 1.5 million clones; roughly 95% are singletons and the top ten take more than 0.9%. Study-wide results and limits: The study generally estimated greater richness for naive than memory subsets. Sharing across a few donors was seen in about 5% of naive CD4 clonotypes. Tissues were not sampled, only blood, and their repertoires likely differ.

In regard to this clone: What it binds is unknown.

Sample: naive CD4+ T cells sorted from blood. Subset noted: CD45RA+ positively selected. This sequence was found in a man aged 25-40 years in good health. J is TRBJ2-2 and V is TRBV9; D not resolved. CDR3: CASSHTGELFF. DNA of the CDR3: TGTGCCAGCAGTCATACCGGGGAGCTGTTTTTT.